This TCR beta chain was identified during a study of shared clonotypes between healthy human individuals. Study-wide context: The cohort had a couple of women and a few men, ages 18 to 49.

For sorted subsets, approximately 0.2 ug DNA per replicate equaled tens of thousands of T cell genomes. Produced via immunoSEQ multiplex PCR; TCRdb's table is partial and in-frame only. The table has 850,000 to 1,100,000 clones, roughly 80% seen once; the top ten hold about 0.94%. This CDR3 contains 15 residues. Germline CDR1 and CDR2: MNHEY and SVGAGI. Trimming stripped 6 bases from V and 2 bases from J, with 13 bases between. This sequence joins TRBV6-5 and TRBJ2-2; D is perhaps TRBD1 (5 bases). The receptor comes from a man aged 18 to 30 in good health. Some clones in this sample may be carry-over from other donors' samples. Sequencing used memory CD4+ T cells from PBMCs. Subset meaning: CD45RA-negative fraction. CDR3 coding DNA: TGTGCCAGCAGGAGACAGTCACTAAACACCGGGGAGCTGTTTTTT. Its protein product is CASRRQSLNTGELFF.